Below are 20 T cell receptor beta chains sequenced from a single sample in a study of Graves' ophthalmopathy and Graves' hyperthyroidism (dated by TCRdb to the late 2010s). Sequencing took place on an Illumina HiSeq 2000. For repertoire sequencing, the TCR beta CDR3 regions were amplified from RNA transcripts. HTBI primers and the Qiagen OneStep RT-PCR kit were used in a first-round RT-PCR, which was followed by a second-round multiplex PCR, size selection and purification. TCRdb cleaned the public reads at Q25 with fastp, built clones with MiXCR and kept in-frame beta chains. CDR3 protein sequences are deduplicated, and each keeps its most common genes and DNA. This sample is represented by a few hundred thousand distinct CDR3 sequences; about 18% of them were singletons. The ten biggest clones cover around 1.5% of the sample. The source material was peripheral blood. These TCRs come from a woman younger than 30 with Graves' ophthalmopathy. Donor details come from another sample of the same person, matched by shared clones.

The sample holds many counts of this clonotype. This sequence joins TRBV6-5 and TRBJ2-7, with TRBD1 matching over 8 bases. The junction had 9 bases not matched to a gene; V was cut back by 6 bases and J by 2 bases. The CDR3 totals 15 residues. Germline-derived CDR1 and CDR2 are MNHEY and SVGAGI. This chain's CDR3 is CASSPGQGKTYEQYF. The CDR3 bases are TGTGCCAGCAGCCCCGGACAGGGAAAAACCTACGAGCAGTACTTC.

The sample holds many counts of this clonotype. V gene TRBV19 combines with J gene TRBJ1-2; no firm D call. This CDR3 is 14 amino acids long. Per the germline V gene, CDR1 is LNHDA and CDR2 is SQIVND (reference sequence). V lost 7 bases and J lost 2, with 14 bases in between. The CDR3: CASTQIRGNYGYTF. The CDR3 DNA is TGTGCCAGTACCCAGATTAGAGGGAACTATGGCTACACCTTC.

At least ten counts were recorded for this clonotype. This chain joins TRBV19 and TRBJ1-1; D not certain. There are 15 residues in the CDR3. The V and J ends lost 10 bases and 0 bases respectively, with 18 bases between them. Germline CDR1 is LNHDA and CDR2 is SQIVND (reference sequence). In DNA form, the CDR3 reads TGTGCCACCTCACCTGGGTTTGGGATGAACACTGAAGCTTTCTTT. It specifies CATSPGFGMNTEAFF.

This clonotype has at least ten counts. The V call is TRBV6-1, the J call TRBJ1-5; 7 bases match TRBD1. The germline CDR1 and CDR2 sequences are MNHNS and SASEGT. Trimming removed 9 bases from V and 2 bases from J; junction bases left unmatched: 7. The CDR3 totals 14 residues. Here the CDR3 reads CASKLGTGNQPQHF. Here the CDR3 DNA reads TGTGCCAGTAAACTGGGGACAGGCAATCAGCCCCAGCATTTT.

This clonotype was found many times. The chain links TRBV18 to TRBJ1-5, with D tentatively TRBD1 (6 bases). The CDR3 is 15 residues long. The V end lost 2 bases, the J end lost 1 base, and 9 bases lay between the germline ends. The V gene's germline CDR1 is KGHSH and CDR2 LQKENI. The CDR3 spells CASSPAGTSNQPQHF. The CDR3 coding sequence is TGTGCCAGCTCACCAGCCGGGACAAGCAATCAGCCCCAGCATTTT. Using reference TRBV18 and TRBJ1-5 for the parts outside the CDR3, the full variable domain is NAGVMQNPRHLVRRRGQEARLRCSPMKGHSHVYWYRQLPEEGLKFMVYLQKENIIDESGMPKERFSAEFPKEGPSILRIQQVVRGDSAAYFCASSPAGTSNQPQHFGDGTRLSIL.

This clonotype was picked up many times. The chain recombines TRBV11-2 with TRBJ2-5, with TRBD2 as a possible D gene (6 bases). The germline V gene has CDR1 SGHAT and CDR2 FQNNGV. The CDR3 sequence is 17 residues long. V was shortened by 2 bases and J by 4 bases, with 20 bases between the two germline ends. The chain's CDR3 is CASSLWGDPKTRETQYF. For the CDR3, the DNA is TGTGCCAGCAGCTTATGGGGGGACCCCAAAACTCGAGAGACCCAGTACTTC.

The table lists this clonotype with many counts. The chain couples TRBV7-2 to TRBJ1-6, with D maybe TRBD1 (6 bases). V lost 2 bases, J lost 7 bases, and 12 bases lay in between. The CDR3 spans 15 residues. Germline loops: CDR1 SGHTA, CDR2 FQGNSA. CDR3 protein: CASSLQGHGNSPLHF. As DNA, the CDR3 is TGTGCCAGCAGCTTACAGGGACACGGAAATTCACCCCTCCACTTT.

This clonotype was detected many times. The V call is TRBV24-1, the J call TRBJ2-2; D tentatively fits TRBD1 or TRBD2 (5 bases each). The CDR3 sequence is 15 residues long. The V end was cut by 0 bases, the J end by 6 bases, with 10 bases between. Germline CDR1 KGHDR, CDR2 SFDVKD. The chain's CDR3 is CATSDLQGDAGELFF. For the CDR3, the DNA is TGTGCCACCAGTGATTTGCAAGGGGACGCCGGGGAGCTGTTTTTT.

This clonotype was seen at least ten times. The CDR3 protein is CATSRGRSETEAFF. CDR3 DNA: TGTGCCACCAGCAGAGGCCGGTCGGAGACTGAAGCTTTCTTT. The chain combines TRBV15 with TRBJ1-1; D is uncertain. The germline CDR1 and CDR2 sequences are LNHNV and YYDKDF (reference sequence). V dropped 1 base and J dropped 5 bases, with 11 bases sitting between them. The CDR3 spans 14 residues.

There are many counts of this clonotype. This sequence joins TRBV20-1 and TRBJ1-5; 8 bases fit TRBD1. CDR3 length: 16 amino acids. V was clipped by 1 base and J by 1 base; unmatched bases: 6. CDR1 and CDR2 from the germline V gene are DFQATT and SNEGSKA (reference sequence). The CDR3, as DNA: TGCAGTGCTAGAGCGGGACAGGCCCGCAGCAATCAGCCCCAGCATTTT. This gives the protein CSARAGQARSNQPQHF.

The chain combines TRBV6-1 with TRBJ1-3, with D unresolved. Germline assignment: CDR1 MNHNS and CDR2 SASEGT. Trimming took 5 bases from V and 0 from J, leaving 5 bases between them. CDR3 length: 13 residues. The DNA of the CDR3 is TGTGCCAGCAGTCAGGACTCTGGAAACACCATATATTTT. Translating gives CASSQDSGNTIYF.

The V call is TRBV6-1, the J call TRBJ2-7; 8 bases are a match to TRBD2. The V segment lost 4 bases and the J segment 1 base; nucleotides outside the gene matches: 3. CDR1 is MNHNS, CDR2 SASEGT, per germline. This CDR3 region has 14 residues. This CDR3 reads CASSGAGDSYEQYF. The CDR3 nucleotides read TGTGCCAGCAGTGGAGCGGGAGATTCCTACGAGCAGTACTTC.

This clonotype occurred many times. The chain recombines TRBV5-1 with TRBJ1-1, with D possibly being TRBD1 (6 bases). The CDR3 runs to 11 residues. Deletions cut 2 bases from V and 8 bases from J, with 7 bases between. Germline CDR1 and CDR2: SGHRS and YFSETQ. The DNA for the CDR3 is TGCGCCAGCAGCTTAGGACAGGAAGCTTTCTTT. Amino acids: CASSLGQEAFF.

This clonotype was seen ten or more times. The chain is built from TRBV4-2 and TRBJ1-1; unclear D gene. The CDR3 sequence is 16 residues long. Germline values: CDR1 LGHNA, CDR2 YNFKEQ. Trimming took 1 base from V and 0 from J, leaving 12 bases between them. For the CDR3, the DNA is TGTGCCAGCAGCCAAGTGGAAGGGCCAGTGAACACTGAAGCTTTCTTT. This gives the protein CASSQVEGPVNTEAFF.

This clonotype occurred many times. V is TRBV2 and J is TRBJ1-1; D is ambiguous. Looked up from germline, CDR1 is SNHLY and CDR2 is FYNNEI. The CDR3 runs to 13 residues. Trimming cost V 7 bases and J 5 bases, with 14 bases left between them. CDR3 sequence: CASIRQTTTEAFF. The DNA for the CDR3 is TGTGCCAGCATCAGACAAACAACGACTGAAGCTTTCTTT.

This clonotype was seen repeatedly, ten times or more. The chain combines TRBV6-2 or TRBV6-3 with TRBJ1-2; 8 bases align to TRBD1. Trimming at V came to 6 bases and at J to 7 bases, leaving 13 bases not matched to a gene. The CDR3 is made up of 15 amino acids. The germline CDR1 and CDR2 sequences are MNHEY and SVGEGT. In DNA form, the CDR3 reads TGTGCCAGCAGCAAACGAGTGGGGACAGGAGGTGGCTACACCTTC. The encoded protein is CASSKRVGTGGGYTF.

This clonotype was detected many times. This chain uses TRBV28 with TRBJ2-7, with 13 bases fitting TRBD2. The V segment lost 6 bases and the J segment 5 bases; nucleotides outside the gene matches: 4. This CDR3 is built from 14 residues. Per the germline V gene, CDR1 is MDHEN and CDR2 is SYDVKM. The CDR3 sequence: CASSQTSGRNEQYF. Written as DNA, the CDR3 is TGTGCCAGCAGCCAGACTAGCGGGAGGAACGAGCAGTACTTC.

This clonotype was counted ten times or more. A single base separates this from a much larger clone, so it may be a read error. The final CDR3 position lacks the conserved phenylalanine or tryptophan, pointing to a likely read error. V usage is TRBV6-1 and J usage is TRBJ1-2, with a possible D match to TRBD1 (6 bases). This CDR3 has 17 amino acids. CDR1 and CDR2 (germline): MNHNS, SASEGT. The V end lost 0 bases, the J end lost 4 bases, and 18 bases lay between the germline ends. CDR3 sequence: CASSEAAWGGRGYGYTL. The DNA of the CDR3 is TGTGCCAGCAGTGAAGCGGCTTGGGGGGGGCGCGGCTATGGCTACACCCTC.

This clonotype appeared many times. The chain links TRBV28 to TRBJ2-4; 9 bases line up with TRBD1. V trimming: 3 bases; J trimming: 5 bases; junction bases outside the gene matches: 17. CDR3 length equals 19 residues. CDR1 MDHEN and CDR2 SYDVKM come from the germline V gene. CDR3 DNA sequence: TGTGCCAGCAGTTTTCCCCTCTCTACCGGGACAGGGATGGAAAACATTCAGTACTTC. Encoded protein: CASSFPLSTGTGMENIQYF.

The sample holds many counts of this clonotype. The rearrangement uses TRBV27 and TRBJ2-2, with TRBD1 identical over 8 bases. In germline, CDR1 is MNHEY, CDR2 SMNVEV (reference sequence). The CDR3 has 19 amino acids. The V gene end was trimmed by 3 bases and the J gene end by 0 bases; junction bases not matched to a gene: 12. The CDR3 protein is CASSLWANNRGTNTGELFF. In DNA, the CDR3 is TGTGCCAGCAGTTTGTGGGCCAACAACAGGGGGACGAACACCGGGGAGCTGTTTTTT.